This T cell receptor (beta chain) was profiled in a study of blood T cell repertoires in COVID-19. Study-wide context: Specimens from acute and convalescent COVID-19 originated in the United States, Italy and Spain.

In the original workflow: Reference gene primer amplification in the assay estimated nucleated cell counts. TCRdb's copy holds only in-frame clones and misses some; the assay was immunoSEQ multiplex PCR. V and J calls and clone size are those listed in that table; D and trimming were worked out from the DNA. The table lists about 45,000 clones, 83% of them singletons. There are 14 residues in the CDR3. In germline, CDR1 is SGDLS, CDR2 YYNGEE. The junction had 10 bases not matched to a gene; V was cut back by 4 bases and J by 6 bases. The clonotype originates from a man at least 80 years old in a cohort sampled during active COVID-19. The chain has TRBV9 and TRBJ2-7, with 7 bases that match TRBD2. Sequenced sample: peripheral blood. Written as DNA, the CDR3 is TGTGCCAGCAGCCTTACTCCTGGGGGGGGCGAGCAGTACTTC. Its translation is CASSLTPGGGEQYF.